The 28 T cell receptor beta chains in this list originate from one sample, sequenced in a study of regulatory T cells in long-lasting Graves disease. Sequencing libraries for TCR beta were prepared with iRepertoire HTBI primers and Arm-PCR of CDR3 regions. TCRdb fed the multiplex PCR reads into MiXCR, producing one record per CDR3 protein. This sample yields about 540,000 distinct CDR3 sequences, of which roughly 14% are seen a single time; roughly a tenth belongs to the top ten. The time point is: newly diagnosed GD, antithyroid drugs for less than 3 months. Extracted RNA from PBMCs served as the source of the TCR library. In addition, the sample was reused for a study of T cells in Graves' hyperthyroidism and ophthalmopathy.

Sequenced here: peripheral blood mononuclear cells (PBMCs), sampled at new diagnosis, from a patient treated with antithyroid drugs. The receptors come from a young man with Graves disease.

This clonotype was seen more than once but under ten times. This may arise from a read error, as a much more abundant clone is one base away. The DNA of the CDR3 is TGTGCCAGCAGTTTTGGTTCTAGCGGGAGTCGGACGCGGTATTTT. Translating it yields CASSFGSSGSRTRYF. The chain joins TRBV12-3 or TRBV12-4 to TRBJ2-3; 10 bases map to TRBD2. The CDR3 spans 15 residues.

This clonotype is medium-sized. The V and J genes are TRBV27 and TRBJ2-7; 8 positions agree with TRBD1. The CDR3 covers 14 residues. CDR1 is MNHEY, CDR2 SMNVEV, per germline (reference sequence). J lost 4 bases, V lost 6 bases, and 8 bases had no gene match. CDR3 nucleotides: TGTGCCAGCAGACCACGGACAGGGCGGTACGAGCAGTACTTC. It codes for CASRPRTGRYEQYF.

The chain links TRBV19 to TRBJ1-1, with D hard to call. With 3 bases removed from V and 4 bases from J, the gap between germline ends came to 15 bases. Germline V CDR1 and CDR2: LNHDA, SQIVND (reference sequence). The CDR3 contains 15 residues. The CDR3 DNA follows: TGTGCCAGTAGTATTAGGGTCGGCGTGAGCACTGAAGCTTTCTTT. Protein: CASSIRVGVSTEAFF.

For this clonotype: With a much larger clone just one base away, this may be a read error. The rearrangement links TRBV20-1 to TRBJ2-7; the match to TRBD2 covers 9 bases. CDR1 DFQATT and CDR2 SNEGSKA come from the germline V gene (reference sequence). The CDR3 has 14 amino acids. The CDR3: CGADRLAASYEQYF. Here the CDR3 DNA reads TGCGGTGCGGACCGACTAGCGGCCTCCTACGAGCAGTACTTC.

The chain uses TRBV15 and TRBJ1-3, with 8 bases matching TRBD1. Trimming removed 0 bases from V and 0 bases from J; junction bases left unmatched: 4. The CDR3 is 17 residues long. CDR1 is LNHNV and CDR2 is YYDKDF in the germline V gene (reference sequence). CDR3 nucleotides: TGTGCCACCAGCAGAGATCGCACAGGGGGCTCTGGAAACACCATATATTTT. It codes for CATSRDRTGGSGNTIYF.

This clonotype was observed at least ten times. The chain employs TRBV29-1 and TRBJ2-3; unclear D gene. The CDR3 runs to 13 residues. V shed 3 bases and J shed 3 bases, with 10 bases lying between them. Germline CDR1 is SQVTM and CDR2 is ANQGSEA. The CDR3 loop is CSVDGSATDTQYF. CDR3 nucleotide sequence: TGCAGCGTTGACGGGTCCGCAACAGATACGCAGTATTTT.

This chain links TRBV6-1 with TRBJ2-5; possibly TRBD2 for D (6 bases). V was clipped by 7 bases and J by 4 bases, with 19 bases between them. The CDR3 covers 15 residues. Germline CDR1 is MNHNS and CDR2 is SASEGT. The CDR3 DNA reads TGTGCCAGCATGGGCGGGAACGCCTGGAGAGAGACCCAGTACTTC. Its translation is CASMGGNAWRETQYF.

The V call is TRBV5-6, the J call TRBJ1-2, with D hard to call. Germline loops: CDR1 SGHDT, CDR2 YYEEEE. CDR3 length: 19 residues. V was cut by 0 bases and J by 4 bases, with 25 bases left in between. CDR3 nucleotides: TGTGCCAGCAGCTTGGGAACGGTCGCGGACGTCGGTGAGGGCTATGGCTACACCTTC. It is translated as CASSLGTVADVGEGYGYTF.

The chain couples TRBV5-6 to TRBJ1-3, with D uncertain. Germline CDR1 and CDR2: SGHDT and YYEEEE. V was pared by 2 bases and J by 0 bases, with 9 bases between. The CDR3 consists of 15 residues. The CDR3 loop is CASSFRSFSGNTIYF. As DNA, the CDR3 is TGTGCCAGCAGCTTTAGATCGTTCTCTGGAAACACCATATATTTT.

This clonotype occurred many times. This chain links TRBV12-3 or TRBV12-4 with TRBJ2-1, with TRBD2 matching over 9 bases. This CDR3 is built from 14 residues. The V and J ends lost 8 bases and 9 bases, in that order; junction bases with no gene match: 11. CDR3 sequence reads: CASAFSGSHVEQFF. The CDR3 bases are TGTGCCAGCGCATTTAGCGGGAGTCACGTTGAGCAGTTCTTC.

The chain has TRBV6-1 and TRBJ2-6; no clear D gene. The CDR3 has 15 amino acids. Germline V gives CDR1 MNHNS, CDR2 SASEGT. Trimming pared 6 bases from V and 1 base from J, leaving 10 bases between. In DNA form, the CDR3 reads TGTGCCAGCAGCTCTCACCTTTCTGGGGCCAACGTCCTGACTTTC. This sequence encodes CASSSHLSGANVLTF.

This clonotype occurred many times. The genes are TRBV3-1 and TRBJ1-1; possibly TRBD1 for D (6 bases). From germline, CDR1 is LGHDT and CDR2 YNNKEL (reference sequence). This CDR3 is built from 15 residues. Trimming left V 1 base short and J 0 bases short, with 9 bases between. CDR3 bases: TGTGCCAGCAGCCAAGGACAGGTGCTGAACACTGAAGCTTTCTTT. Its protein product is CASSQGQVLNTEAFF.

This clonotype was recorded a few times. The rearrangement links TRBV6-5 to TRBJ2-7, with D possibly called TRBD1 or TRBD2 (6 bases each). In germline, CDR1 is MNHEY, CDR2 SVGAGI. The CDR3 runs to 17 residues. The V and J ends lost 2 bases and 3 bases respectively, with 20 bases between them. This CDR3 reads CASSYSRGTGGVYEQYF. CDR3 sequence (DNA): TGTGCCAGCAGTTACAGTAGGGGGACTGGAGGGGTCTACGAGCAGTACTTC.

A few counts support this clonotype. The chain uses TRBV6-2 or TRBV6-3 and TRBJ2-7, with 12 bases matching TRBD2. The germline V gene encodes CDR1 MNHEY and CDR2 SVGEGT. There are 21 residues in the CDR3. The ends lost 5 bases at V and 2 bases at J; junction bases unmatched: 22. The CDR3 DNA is TGTGCCAGCAGTGAAGCCCCGAGACTAGCGGGAGTTAAATACAACCCCTACGAGCAGTACTTC. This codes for CASSEAPRLAGVKYNPYEQYF.

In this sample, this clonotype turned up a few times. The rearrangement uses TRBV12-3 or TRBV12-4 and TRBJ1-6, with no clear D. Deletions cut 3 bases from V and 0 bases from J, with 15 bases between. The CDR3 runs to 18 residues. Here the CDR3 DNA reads TGTGCCAGCAGTTTTGACCCCACGACGAGCTCCTATAATTCACCCCTCCACTTT. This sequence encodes CASSFDPTTSSYNSPLHF.

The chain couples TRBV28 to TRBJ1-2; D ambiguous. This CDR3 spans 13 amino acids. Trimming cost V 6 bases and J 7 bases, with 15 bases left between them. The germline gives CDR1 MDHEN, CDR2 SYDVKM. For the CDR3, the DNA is TGTGCCAGCAGCCGCCCGGCCTTTCGTGGCTACACCTTC. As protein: CASSRPAFRGYTF.

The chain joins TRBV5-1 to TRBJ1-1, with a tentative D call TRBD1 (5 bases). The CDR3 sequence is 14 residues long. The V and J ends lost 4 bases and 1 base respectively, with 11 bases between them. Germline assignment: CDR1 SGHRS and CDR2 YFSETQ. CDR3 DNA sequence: TGCGCCAGCAGCCCGTGGGGGGGGAACACTGAAGCTTTCTTT. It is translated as CASSPWGGNTEAFF.

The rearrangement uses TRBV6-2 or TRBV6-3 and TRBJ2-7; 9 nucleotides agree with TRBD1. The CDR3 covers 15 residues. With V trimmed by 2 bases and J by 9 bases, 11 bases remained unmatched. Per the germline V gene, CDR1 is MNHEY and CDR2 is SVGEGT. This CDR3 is CASSYRPGTGNWQYF. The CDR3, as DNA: TGTGCCAGCAGTTACCGGCCCGGGACAGGGAACTGGCAGTACTTC.

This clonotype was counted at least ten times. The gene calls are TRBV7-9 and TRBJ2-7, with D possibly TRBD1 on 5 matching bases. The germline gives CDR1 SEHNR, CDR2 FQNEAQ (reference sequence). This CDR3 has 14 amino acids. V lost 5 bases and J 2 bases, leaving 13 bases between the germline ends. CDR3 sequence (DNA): TGTGCCAGCAGCCCCCGACAGTCAACCTACGAGCAGTACTTC. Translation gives CASSPRQSTYEQYF.

CDR3 region: CASSPGQVGSEQFF. CDR3 in DNA: TGTGCCAGCAGCCCGGGACAGGTAGGCAGTGAGCAGTTCTTC. The J gene is TRBJ2-1, the V gene TRBV14; 8 bases map to TRBD1. CDR3 length equals 14 residues. Germline V gives CDR1 SGHDN, CDR2 FVKESK. J was trimmed by 9 bases and V by 4 bases; bases with no gene match: 8. The full variable domain, completed using reference TRBV14 and TRBJ2-1, is EAGVTQFPSHSVIEKGQTVTLRCDPISGHDNLYWYRRVMGKEIKFLLHFVKESKQDESGMPNNRFLAERTGGTYSTLKVQPAELEDSGVYFCASSPGQVGSEQFFGPGTRLTVL.

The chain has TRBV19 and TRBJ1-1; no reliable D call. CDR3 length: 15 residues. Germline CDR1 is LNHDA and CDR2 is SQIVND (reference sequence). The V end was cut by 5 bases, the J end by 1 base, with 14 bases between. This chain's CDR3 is CASSGRQVENTEAFF. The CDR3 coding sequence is TGTGCCAGTAGTGGAAGACAAGTGGAGAACACTGAAGCTTTCTTT.

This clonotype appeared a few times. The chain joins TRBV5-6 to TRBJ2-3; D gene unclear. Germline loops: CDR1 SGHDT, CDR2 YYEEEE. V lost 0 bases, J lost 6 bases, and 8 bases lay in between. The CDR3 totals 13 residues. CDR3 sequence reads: CASSLAWADTQYF. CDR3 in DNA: TGTGCCAGCAGCTTGGCCTGGGCGGATACGCAGTATTTT.

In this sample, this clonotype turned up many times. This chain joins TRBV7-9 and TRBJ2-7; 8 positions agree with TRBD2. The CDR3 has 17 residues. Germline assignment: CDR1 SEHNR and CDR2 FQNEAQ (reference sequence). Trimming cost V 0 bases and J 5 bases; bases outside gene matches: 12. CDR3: CASSLASLGGRTDEQYF. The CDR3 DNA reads TGTGCCAGCAGCTTAGCAAGTCTCGGCGGGAGGACCGACGAGCAGTACTTC. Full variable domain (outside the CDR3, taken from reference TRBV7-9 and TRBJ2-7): DTGVSQNPRHKITKRGQNVTFRCDPISEHNRLYWYRQTLGQGPEFLTYFQNEAQLEKSRLLSDRFSAERPKGSFSTLEIQRTEQGDSAMYLCASSLASLGGRTDEQYFGPGTRLTVT.

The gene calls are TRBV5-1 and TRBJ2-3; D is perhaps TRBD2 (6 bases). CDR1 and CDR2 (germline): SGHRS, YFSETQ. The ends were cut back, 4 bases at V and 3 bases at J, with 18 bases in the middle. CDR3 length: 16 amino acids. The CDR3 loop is CASSPLAGDWTDTQYF. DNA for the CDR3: TGCGCCAGCAGCCCCCTGGCCGGGGACTGGACAGATACGCAGTATTTT.

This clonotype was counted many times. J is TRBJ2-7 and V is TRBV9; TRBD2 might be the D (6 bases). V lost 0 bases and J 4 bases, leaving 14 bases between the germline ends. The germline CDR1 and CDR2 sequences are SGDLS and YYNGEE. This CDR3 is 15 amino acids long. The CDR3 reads CASSVDGTPGYEQYF. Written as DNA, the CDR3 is TGTGCCAGCAGCGTAGACGGGACTCCTGGGTACGAGCAGTACTTC.

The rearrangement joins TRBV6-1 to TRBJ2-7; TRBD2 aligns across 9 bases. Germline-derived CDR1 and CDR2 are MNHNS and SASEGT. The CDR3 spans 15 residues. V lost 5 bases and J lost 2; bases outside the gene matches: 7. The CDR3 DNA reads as TGTGCCAGCAGTCCCCTAGCGGGGACTGCCTACGAGCAGTACTTC. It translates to CASSPLAGTAYEQYF.

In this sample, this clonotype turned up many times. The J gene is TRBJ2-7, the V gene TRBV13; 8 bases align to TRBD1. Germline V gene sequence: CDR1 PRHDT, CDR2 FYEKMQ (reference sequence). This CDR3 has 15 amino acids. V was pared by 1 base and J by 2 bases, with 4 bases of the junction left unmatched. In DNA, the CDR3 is TGTGCCAGCAGCTTAGTGAGCAGGGGGCCCTACGAGCAGTACTTC. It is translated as CASSLVSRGPYEQYF.

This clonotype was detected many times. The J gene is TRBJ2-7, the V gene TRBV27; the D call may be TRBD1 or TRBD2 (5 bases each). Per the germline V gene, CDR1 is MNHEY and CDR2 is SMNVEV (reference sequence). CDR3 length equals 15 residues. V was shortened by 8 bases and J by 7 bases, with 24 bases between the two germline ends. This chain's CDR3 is CASESPGLGRREQYF. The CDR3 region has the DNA TGTGCCAGCGAAAGCCCAGGACTGGGACGACGGGAGCAGTACTTC.